These 14 T cell receptor beta chains share one sample of origin, sequenced in a study of control samples from healthy donors and cancer patients. Sequenced by immunoSEQ multiplex PCR; TCRdb stores in-frame clones only, minus some. In the table there are more than 70,000 clones, over 85% of which are singletons. Sequencing was performed on PBMCs. The receptor set was obtained from a man aged 55-75 years with lung cancer.

The V gene is TRBV14, the J gene TRBJ2-2; maybe TRBD1 (6 bases). Trimming shortened V by 7 bases and J by 2 bases, and 23 bases separated the two germline ends. The length of the CDR3 is 18 residues. Germline CDR1 reads SGHDN; CDR2 reads FVKESK. CDR3 region: CASNPSGTPFTNTGELFF. In nucleotides, the CDR3 is TGTGCCAGCAACCCGTCCGGGACACCTTTTACTAACACCGGGGAGCTGTTTTTT.

The chain uses TRBV7-3 and TRBJ2-7; D not resolved. Germline CDR1 SGHTA, CDR2 FQGTGA. Between the trimmed V and J ends, which lost 5 bases and 2 bases, there was a span of 10 bases. This CDR3 contains 13 residues. CDR3 coding DNA: TGTGCCAGCAGCGCCGGGCCGCCCTACGAGCAGTACTTC. Translation gives CASSAGPPYEQYF.

V gene TRBV24-1 combines with J gene TRBJ2-1; 8 positions agree with TRBD1. With 6 bases clipped from V and 8 bases from J, the junction kept 11 bases outside the gene matches. Per the germline V gene, CDR1 is KGHDR and CDR2 is SFDVKD. The CDR3 length is 15 residues. In DNA, the CDR3 is TGTGCCACCAGTTACCGACAGGGGTCACGCGATGAGCAGTTCTTC. Translating it yields CATSYRQGSRDEQFF.

The V and J genes are TRBV30 and TRBJ2-2, with 7 positions matching TRBD2. J gave up 3 bases and V 3 bases, and 4 bases lay outside the gene matches. This CDR3 is 14 amino acids long. The germline CDR1 and CDR2 sequences are GTSNPN and SVGIG (reference sequence). The CDR3 bases are TGTGCCTGGAGGTTGACTAGCCACACCGGGGAGCTGTTTTTT. Protein sequence: CAWRLTSHTGELFF.

The chain joins TRBV6-1 to TRBJ1-3, with unresolved D. V dropped 2 bases and J dropped 3 bases, with 11 bases sitting between them. CDR3 length equals 15 residues. Germline-derived CDR1 and CDR2 are MNHNS and SASEGT. CDR3 DNA sequence: TGTGCCAGCAGTGAAAGGGCCGTAGATGGAAACACCATATATTTT. Residues: CASSERAVDGNTIYF.

This chain uses TRBV11-3 with TRBJ2-2, with 15 bases that match TRBD2. V gave up 1 base and J gave up 9 bases; unmatched junction bases: 3. The germline CDR1 and CDR2 sequences are SGHNT and YENEEA. The CDR3 has 16 residues. CDR3 in amino acids: CASSLAGLAGGRELFF. CDR3 coding DNA: TGTGCCAGCAGCTTAGCGGGACTAGCGGGGGGCCGGGAGCTGTTTTTT.

The rearrangement joins TRBV29-1 to TRBJ2-6, with 9 bases matching TRBD1. The J segment lost 0 bases and the V segment lost 4 bases, leaving 7 bases of the junction unmatched. The CDR3 extends over 17 amino acids. CDR1 SQVTM and CDR2 ANQGSEA come from the germline V gene. The DNA of the CDR3 is TGCAGCGTTGTTGAACAGGGGGCGAACTCTGGGGCCAACGTCCTGACTTTC. Its protein is CSVVEQGANSGANVLTF.

The chain employs TRBV7-6 and TRBJ2-3; D is possibly TRBD1 (6 bases). Trimming removed 3 bases at V and 1 base at J, with 14 bases between. This CDR3 spans 16 amino acids. The V gene's germline CDR1 is SGHVS and CDR2 FNYEAQ. The CDR3 sequence is CASSFKNRAGTDTQYF. In DNA form, the CDR3 reads TGTGCCAGCAGCTTTAAAAACAGGGCGGGCACAGATACGCAGTATTTT.

The chain carries TRBV30 and TRBJ1-2, with 7 nucleotides matching TRBD1. The germline V gene has CDR1 GTSNPN and CDR2 SVGIG (reference sequence). This CDR3 is built from 13 residues. The ends lost 3 bases at V and 4 bases at J; junction bases unmatched: 5. The CDR3 loop is CAWSTGVGYGYTF. In nucleotides, the CDR3 is TGTGCCTGGAGCACAGGGGTCGGCTATGGCTACACCTTC.

This clone was recorded once. The chain carries TRBV5-1 and TRBJ1-4; 7 bases align to TRBD1. This CDR3 has 15 residues. The ends lost 4 bases at V and 0 bases at J; junction bases unmatched: 3. Germline CDR1 and CDR2: SGHRS and YFSETQ. CDR3 in amino acids: CASSAQGTTNEKLFF. CDR3 DNA sequence: TGCGCCAGCAGCGCACAGGGGACAACTAATGAAAAACTGTTTTTT.

This chain uses TRBV7-9 with TRBJ1-5, with no clear D. The ends were cut back, 3 bases at V and 7 bases at J, with 19 bases in the middle. The CDR3 covers 16 residues. Looked up from germline, CDR1 is SEHNR and CDR2 is FQNEAQ (reference sequence). The CDR3 here is CASSFGSTLMGQPQHF. In DNA form, the CDR3 reads TGTGCCAGCAGCTTCGGTTCGACTCTCATGGGGCAGCCCCAGCATTTT.

The chain links TRBV21-1 to TRBJ1-5; TRBD1 is the table's D call and was not checked against the DNA. TRBV21-1 counts as a pseudogene. The CDR3 extends over 16 amino acids. CDR3 in amino acids: CASSKNSRILNQPQHF. The CDR3 bases are TGTGCCAGCAGCAAGAACAGTCGGATACTTAATCAGCCCCAGCATTTT.

This clone was counted once. The gene calls are TRBV5-1 and TRBJ1-1, with 7 nucleotides matching TRBD1. V trimming: 3 bases; J trimming: 5 bases; junction bases outside the gene matches: 13. The CDR3 has 16 amino acids. Germline CDR1 reads SGHRS; CDR2 reads YFSETQ. The CDR3 nucleotides are TGCGCCAGCAGCTCCGGAAATAGACAGGGTGGAACTGAAGCTTTCTTT. Translating gives CASSSGNRQGGTEAFF.

V is TRBV7-3 and J is TRBJ1-1; the D gene is possibly TRBD1 (6 bases). CDR1 and CDR2 (germline): SGHTA, FQGTGA. CDR3 size: 13 residues. Trimming left V 5 bases short and J 4 bases short, with 11 bases between. The CDR3 DNA reads as TGTGCCAGCAGCGATCCAGGGGCCACTGAAGCTTTCTTT. The encoded protein is CASSDPGATEAFF.